The following is a T cell receptor (beta chain) sequence with its context. One entry per CDR3 protein results from TCRdb running MiXCR on the RT-PCR reads. In the table there are approximately 410,000 distinct CDR3 sequences, roughly 16% of which are singletons. This specimen comes from a study of patients and donors after allogeneic stem cell transplantation. Germline CDR1 SGHNT, CDR2 YENEEA. The CDR3 consists of 16 residues. Trimming pared 1 base from V and 6 bases from J, leaving 17 bases between. The clonotype comes from a human donor who was either an allogeneic HSCT recipient or a stem cell or donor lymphocyte infusion donor (not recorded which). It is not recorded whose cells these are; they may come from a transplant donor. V and J are TRBV11-3 and TRBJ2-3; D unclear. Material for sequencing was blood, either unsorted or a sorted T cell fraction (not recorded which). CDR3 coding DNA: TGTGCCAGCAGCTTAGGGAGAAGGGCTATTCGGGATACGCAGTATTTT. Translated, it gives CASSLGRRAIRDTQYF.